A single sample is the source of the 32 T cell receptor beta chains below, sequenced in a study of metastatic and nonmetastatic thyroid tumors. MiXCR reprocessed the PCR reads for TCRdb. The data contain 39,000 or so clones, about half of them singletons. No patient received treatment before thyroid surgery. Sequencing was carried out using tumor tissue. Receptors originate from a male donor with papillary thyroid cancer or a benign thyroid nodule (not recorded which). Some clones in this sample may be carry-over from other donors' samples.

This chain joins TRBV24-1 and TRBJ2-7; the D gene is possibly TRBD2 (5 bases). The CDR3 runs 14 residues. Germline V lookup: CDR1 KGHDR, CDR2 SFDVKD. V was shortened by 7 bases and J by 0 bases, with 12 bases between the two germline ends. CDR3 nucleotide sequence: TGTGCCACCAGGGGAGCGGAGCGCTCCTACGAGCAGTACTTC. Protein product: CATRGAERSYEQYF.

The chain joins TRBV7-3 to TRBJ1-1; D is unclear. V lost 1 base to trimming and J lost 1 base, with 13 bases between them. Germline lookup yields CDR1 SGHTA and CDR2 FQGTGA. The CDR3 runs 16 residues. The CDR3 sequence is CASSLNWVVGNTEAFF. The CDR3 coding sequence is TGTGCCAGCAGCTTAAATTGGGTTGTGGGGAACACTGAAGCTTTCTTT. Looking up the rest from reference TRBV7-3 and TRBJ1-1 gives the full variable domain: GAGVSQTPSNKVTEKGKYVELRCDPISGHTALYWYRQSLGQGPEFLIYFQGTGAADDSGLPNDRFFAVRPEGSVSTLKIQRTERGDSAVYLCASSLNWVVGNTEAFFGQGTRLTVV.

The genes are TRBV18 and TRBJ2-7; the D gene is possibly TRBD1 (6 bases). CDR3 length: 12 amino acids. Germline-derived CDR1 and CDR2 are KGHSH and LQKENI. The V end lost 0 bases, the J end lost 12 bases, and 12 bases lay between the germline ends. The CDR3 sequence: CASSPPGAGRYF. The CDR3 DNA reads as TGTGCCAGCTCACCACCGGGGGCCGGACGGTACTTC.

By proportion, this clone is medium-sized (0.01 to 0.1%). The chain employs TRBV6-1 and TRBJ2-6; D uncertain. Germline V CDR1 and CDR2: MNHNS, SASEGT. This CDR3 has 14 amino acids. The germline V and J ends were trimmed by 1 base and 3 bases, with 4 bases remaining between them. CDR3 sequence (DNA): TGTGCCAGCAGTGAAGGGGGTGGGGCCAACGTCCTGACTTTC. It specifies CASSEGGGANVLTF.

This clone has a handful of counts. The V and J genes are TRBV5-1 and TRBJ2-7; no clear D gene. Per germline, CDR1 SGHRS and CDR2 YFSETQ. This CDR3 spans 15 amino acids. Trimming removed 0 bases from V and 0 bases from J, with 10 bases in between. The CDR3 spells CASSLEAGVSYEQYF. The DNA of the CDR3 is TGCGCCAGCAGCTTGGAGGCAGGCGTCTCCTACGAGCAGTACTTC.

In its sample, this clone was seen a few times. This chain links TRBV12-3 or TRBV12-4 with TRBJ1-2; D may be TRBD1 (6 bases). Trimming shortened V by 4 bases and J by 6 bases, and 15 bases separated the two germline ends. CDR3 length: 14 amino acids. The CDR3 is CASSYRDSGNGYTF. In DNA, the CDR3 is TGTGCCAGCAGTTACAGGGATTCGGGTAATGGCTACACCTTC.

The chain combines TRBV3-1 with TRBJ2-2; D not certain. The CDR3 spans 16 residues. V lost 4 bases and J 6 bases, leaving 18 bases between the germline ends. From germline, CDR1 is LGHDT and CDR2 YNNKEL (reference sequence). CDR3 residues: CASSRTEGINSGELFF. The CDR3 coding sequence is TGTGCCAGCAGCCGAACAGAAGGTATTAATTCCGGGGAGCTGTTTTTT.

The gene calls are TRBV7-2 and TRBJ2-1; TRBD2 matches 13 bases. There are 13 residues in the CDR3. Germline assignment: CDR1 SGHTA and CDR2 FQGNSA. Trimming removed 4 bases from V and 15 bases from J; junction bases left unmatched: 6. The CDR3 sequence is CASSSGTSGATFF. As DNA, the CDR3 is TGTGCCAGCAGCTCCGGGACTAGCGGGGCTACGTTCTTC.

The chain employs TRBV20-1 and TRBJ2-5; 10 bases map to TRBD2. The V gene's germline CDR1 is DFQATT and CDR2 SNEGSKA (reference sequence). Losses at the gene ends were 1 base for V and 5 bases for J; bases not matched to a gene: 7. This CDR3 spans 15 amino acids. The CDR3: CSARGSAGGRETQYF. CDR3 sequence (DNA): TGCAGTGCTAGAGGATCAGCGGGAGGGAGGGAGACCCAGTACTTC.

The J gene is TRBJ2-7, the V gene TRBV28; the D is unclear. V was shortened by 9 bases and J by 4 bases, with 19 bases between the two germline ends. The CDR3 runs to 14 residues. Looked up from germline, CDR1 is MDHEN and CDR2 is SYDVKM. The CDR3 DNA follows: TGTGCCAGTACGGAAGAAGGGTGTATTTACGAGCAGTACTTC. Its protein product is CASTEEGCIYEQYF. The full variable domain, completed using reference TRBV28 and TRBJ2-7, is DVKVTQSSRYLVKRTGEKVFLECVQDMDHENMFWYRQDPGLGLRLIYFSYDVKMKEKGDIPEGYSVSREKKERFSLILESASTNQTSMYLCASTEEGCIYEQYFGPGTRLTVT.

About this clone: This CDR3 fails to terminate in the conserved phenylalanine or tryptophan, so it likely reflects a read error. The CDR3 DNA reads as TGCAGTGCTAGTGACGGGGACTCCAGGGGGGAGCTGTTTTGT. As protein: CSASDGDSRGELFC. V and J are TRBV20-1 and TRBJ2-2; D might be TRBD2 (6 bases). The CDR3 runs to 14 residues. Germline assignment: CDR1 DFQATT and CDR2 SNEGSKA (reference sequence). Trimming removed 3 bases at V and 8 bases at J, with 16 bases between.

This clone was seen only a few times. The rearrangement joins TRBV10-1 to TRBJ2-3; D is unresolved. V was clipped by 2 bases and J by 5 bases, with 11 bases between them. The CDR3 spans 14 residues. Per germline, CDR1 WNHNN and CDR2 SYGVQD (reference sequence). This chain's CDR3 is CASSELPGGDTQYF. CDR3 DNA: TGCGCCAGCAGTGAGCTGCCGGGTGGAGATACGCAGTATTTT.

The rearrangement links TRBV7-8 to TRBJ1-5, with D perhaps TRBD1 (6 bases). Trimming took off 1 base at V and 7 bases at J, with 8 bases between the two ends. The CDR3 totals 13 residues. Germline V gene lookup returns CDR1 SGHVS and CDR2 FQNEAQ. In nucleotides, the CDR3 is TGTGCCAGCAGCTTAGGGGGGGCCCAGCCCCAGCATTTT. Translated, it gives CASSLGGAQPQHF.

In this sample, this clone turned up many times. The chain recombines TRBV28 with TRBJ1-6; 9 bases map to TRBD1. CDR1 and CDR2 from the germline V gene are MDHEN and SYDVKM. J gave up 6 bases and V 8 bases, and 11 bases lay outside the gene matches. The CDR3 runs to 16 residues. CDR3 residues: CASGLQGALVNSPLHF. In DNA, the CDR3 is TGTGCCAGCGGACTACAGGGGGCTTTGGTTAATTCACCCCTCCACTTT.

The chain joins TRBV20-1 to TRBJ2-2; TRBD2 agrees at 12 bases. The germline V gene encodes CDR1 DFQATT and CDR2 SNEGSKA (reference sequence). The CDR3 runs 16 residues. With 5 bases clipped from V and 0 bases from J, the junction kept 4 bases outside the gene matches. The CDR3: CSAARLAGANTGELFF. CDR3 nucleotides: TGCAGTGCTGCAAGACTAGCGGGGGCGAACACCGGGGAGCTGTTTTTT.

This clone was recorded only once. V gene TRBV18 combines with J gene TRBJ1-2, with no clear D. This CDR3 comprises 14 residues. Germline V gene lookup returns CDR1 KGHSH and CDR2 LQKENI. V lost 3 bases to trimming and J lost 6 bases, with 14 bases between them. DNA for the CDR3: TGTGCCAGCTCACCCCAGAACGGGAAAGATGGCTACACCTTC. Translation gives CASSPQNGKDGYTF.

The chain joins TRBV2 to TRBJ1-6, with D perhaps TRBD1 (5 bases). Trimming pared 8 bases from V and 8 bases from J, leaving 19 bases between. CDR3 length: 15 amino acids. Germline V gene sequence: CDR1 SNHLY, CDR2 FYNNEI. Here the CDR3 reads CASLAGEADHSPLHF. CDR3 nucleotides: TGTGCCAGCTTGGCGGGGGAGGCAGATCATTCACCCCTCCACTTT.

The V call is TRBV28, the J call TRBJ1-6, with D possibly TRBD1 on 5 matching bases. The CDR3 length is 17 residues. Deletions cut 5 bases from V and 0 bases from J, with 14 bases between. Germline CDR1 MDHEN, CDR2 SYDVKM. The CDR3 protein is CASSEIGGSSYNSPLHF. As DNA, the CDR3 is TGTGCCAGCAGTGAAATTGGGGGTAGCTCCTATAATTCACCCCTCCACTTT.

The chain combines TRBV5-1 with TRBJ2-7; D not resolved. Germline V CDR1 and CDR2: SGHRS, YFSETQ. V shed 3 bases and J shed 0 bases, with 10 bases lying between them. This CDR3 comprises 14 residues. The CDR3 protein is CASSWTEDSYEQYF. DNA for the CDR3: TGCGCCAGCAGCTGGACGGAAGACTCCTACGAGCAGTACTTC.

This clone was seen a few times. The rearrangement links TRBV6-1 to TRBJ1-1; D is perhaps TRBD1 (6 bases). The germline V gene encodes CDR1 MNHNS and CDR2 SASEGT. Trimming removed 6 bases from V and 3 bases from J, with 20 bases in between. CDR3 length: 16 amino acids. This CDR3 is CASRTPAGRGDTEAFF. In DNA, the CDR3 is TGTGCCAGCAGGACCCCAGCGGGCAGGGGTGACACTGAAGCTTTCTTT.

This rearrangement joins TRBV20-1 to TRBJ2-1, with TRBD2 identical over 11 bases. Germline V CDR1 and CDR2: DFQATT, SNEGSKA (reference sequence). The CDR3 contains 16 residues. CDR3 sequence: CRGTSGTGERYNEQFF. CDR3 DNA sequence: TGCAGAGGGACTAGCGGAACCGGAGAGCGTTACAATGAGCAGTTCTTC.

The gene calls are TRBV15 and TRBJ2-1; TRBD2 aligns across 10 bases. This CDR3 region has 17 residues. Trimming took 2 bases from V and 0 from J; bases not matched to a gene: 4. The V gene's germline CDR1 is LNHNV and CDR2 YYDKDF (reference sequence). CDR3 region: CATSRKREGSSYNEQFF. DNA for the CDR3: TGTGCCACCAGCAGAAAGCGGGAGGGAAGCTCCTACAATGAGCAGTTCTTC.

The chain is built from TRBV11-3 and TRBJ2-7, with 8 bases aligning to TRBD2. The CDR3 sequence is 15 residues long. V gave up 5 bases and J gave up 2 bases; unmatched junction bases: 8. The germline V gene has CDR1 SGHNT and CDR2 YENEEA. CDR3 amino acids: CASSVAAGEAYEQYF. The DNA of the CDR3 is TGTGCCAGCAGCGTTGCAGCGGGAGAAGCCTACGAGCAGTACTTC.

CDR3 coding DNA: TGTGCCAGCAGCCAAGTAGGAGAGTTCGAGCAGTACTTC. Protein product: CASSQVGEFEQYF. The chain couples TRBV4-2 to TRBJ2-7; no clear D gene. The CDR3 covers 13 residues. The germline gives CDR1 LGHNA, CDR2 YNFKEQ. Trimming cost V 1 base and J 6 bases, with 10 bases left between them.

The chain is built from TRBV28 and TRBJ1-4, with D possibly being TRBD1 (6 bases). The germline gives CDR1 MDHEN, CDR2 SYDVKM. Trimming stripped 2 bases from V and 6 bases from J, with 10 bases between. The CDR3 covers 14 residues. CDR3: CASSLEQGYEKLFF. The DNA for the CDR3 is TGTGCCAGCAGTTTAGAGCAGGGGTATGAAAAACTGTTTTTT.

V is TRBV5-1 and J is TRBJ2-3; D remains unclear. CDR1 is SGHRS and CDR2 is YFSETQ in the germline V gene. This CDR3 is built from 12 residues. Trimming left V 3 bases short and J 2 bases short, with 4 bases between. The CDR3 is CASSSTTDTQYF. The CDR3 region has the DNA TGCGCCAGCAGCTCTACCACAGATACGCAGTATTTT.

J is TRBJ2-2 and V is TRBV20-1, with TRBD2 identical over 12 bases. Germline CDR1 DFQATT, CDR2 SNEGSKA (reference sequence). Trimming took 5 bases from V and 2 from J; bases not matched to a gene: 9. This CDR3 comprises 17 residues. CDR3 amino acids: CSADGPSGRGNTGELFF. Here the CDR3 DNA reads TGCAGTGCTGACGGACCTAGCGGGAGGGGAAACACCGGGGAGCTGTTTTTT.

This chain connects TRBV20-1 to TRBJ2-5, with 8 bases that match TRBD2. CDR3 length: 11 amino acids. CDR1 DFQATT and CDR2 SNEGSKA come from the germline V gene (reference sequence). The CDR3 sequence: CSRGGRETQYF. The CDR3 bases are TGCAGCCGCGGGGGGCGGGAGACCCAGTACTTC.

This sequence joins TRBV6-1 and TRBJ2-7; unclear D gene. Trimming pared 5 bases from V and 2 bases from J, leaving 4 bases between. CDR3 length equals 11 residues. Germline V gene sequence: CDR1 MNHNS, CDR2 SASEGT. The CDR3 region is CASSHTYEQYV. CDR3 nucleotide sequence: TGTGCCAGCAGTCATACCTACGAGCAGTACGTC.

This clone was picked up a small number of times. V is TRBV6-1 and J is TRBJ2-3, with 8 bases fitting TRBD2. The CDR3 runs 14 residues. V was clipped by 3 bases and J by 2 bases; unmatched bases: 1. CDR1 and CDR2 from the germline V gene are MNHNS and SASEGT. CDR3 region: CASSEREATDTQYF. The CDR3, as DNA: TGTGCCAGCAGTGAGCGGGAGGCCACAGATACGCAGTATTTT.

Here the CDR3 reads CASSEKDSGNTIYF. Written as DNA, the CDR3 is TGTGCCAGCAGTGAAAAGGACTCTGGAAACACCATATATTTT. V is TRBV6-1 and J is TRBJ1-3; D gene uncertain. Germline CDR1 and CDR2: MNHNS and SASEGT. Deletions cut 2 bases from V and 0 bases from J, with 5 bases between. The CDR3 loop spans 14 amino acids.

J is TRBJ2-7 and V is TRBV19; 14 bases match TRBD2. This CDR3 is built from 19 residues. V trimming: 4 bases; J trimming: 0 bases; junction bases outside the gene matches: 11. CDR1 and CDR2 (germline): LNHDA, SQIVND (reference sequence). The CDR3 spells CASSKGGLAGVFTSYEQYF. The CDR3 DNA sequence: TGTGCCAGTAGTAAAGGGGGACTAGCGGGAGTCTTTACCTCCTACGAGCAGTACTTC.